The next 24 T cell receptor beta chains were all read from a single sample in a study of shared clonotypes between healthy human individuals. Generated by immunoSEQ multiplex PCR, the TCRdb table keeps only in-frame clones and is missing some. The sample holds 450,000 to 650,000 clones, roughly four fifths seen once. The sample taken for sequencing was PBMCs. Every receptor here comes from a woman aged 35 to 49 in good health. Some clones in this sample may be carry-over from other donors' samples.

Regarding this clone: At one end the junction does not follow the germline gene, possibly because of a read error. Other DNA sequences in this specimen translate into the identical CDR3. The V call is TRBV10-2, the J call TRBJ2-7; TRBD2 agrees at 9 bases. The CDR3 is 17 amino acids. Germline loops: CDR1 WSHSY, CDR2 SAAADI. CDR3 region: CASSEPRSASGNYEQYF. In nucleotides, the CDR3 is TGTGCCAGCAGTGAGCCGAGATCGGCTAGCGGGAACTACGAGCAGTACTTC.

The sample holds one count of this clone. This sequence joins TRBV5-6 and TRBJ2-7; D is uncertain. The CDR3 runs 14 residues. The V end was cut by 0 bases, the J end by 7 bases, with 14 bases between. Germline V CDR1 and CDR2: SGHDT, YYEEEE. In DNA form, the CDR3 reads TGTGCCAGCAGCTTGGGCAGTCAGGCTCATGAGCAGTACTTC. This encodes CASSLGSQAHEQYF.

This clone has a handful of counts. The V call is TRBV9, the J call TRBJ1-4; the D gene is possibly TRBD1 (5 bases). CDR1 is SGDLS, CDR2 YYNGEE, per germline. V lost 0 bases to trimming and J lost 2 bases, with 11 bases between them. CDR3 length: 16 residues. The DNA of the CDR3 is TGTGCCAGCAGCGTAGGCAGCAGACAGACTAATGAAAAACTGTTTTTT. Translated, it gives CASSVGSRQTNEKLFF.

V usage is TRBV28 and J usage is TRBJ2-7, with unresolved D. This CDR3 has 15 residues. CDR1 and CDR2 from the germline V gene are MDHEN and SYDVKM. V was clipped by 5 bases and J by 0 bases, with 14 bases between them. CDR3 coding DNA: TGTGCCAGCAGTCCCCCGGCCCGTAGCTCCTACGAGCAGTACTTC. Amino acid sequence: CASSPPARSSYEQYF.

The chain uses TRBV13 and TRBJ2-3; 12 positions match TRBD2. CDR1 is PRHDT and CDR2 is FYEKMQ in the germline V gene (reference sequence). V trimming: 6 bases; J trimming: 2 bases; junction bases outside the gene matches: 9. The CDR3 is 17 amino acids. CDR3 nucleotide sequence: TGTGCCAGCAGTACCGGTGGACTAGCGGGAATCACAGATACGCAGTATTTT. Its translation: CASSTGGLAGITDTQYF.

This clone was seen more than once but under ten times. The V gene is TRBV6-4, the J gene TRBJ2-1, with 13 positions matching TRBD2. CDR3 size: 17 residues. Germline trimming cut 3 bases from V and 2 bases from J; bases unmatched to any gene: 4. Per germline, CDR1 MRHNA and CDR2 SNTAGT. The CDR3 DNA reads TGTGCCAGCAGTGAGGGGACTAGCGGGGAGCCCTACAATGAGCAGTTCTTC. Encoded protein: CASSEGTSGEPYNEQFF.

The V and J genes are TRBV7-2 and TRBJ1-5; D not certain. CDR1 and CDR2 from the germline V gene are SGHTA and FQGNSA. The V gene lost 6 bases and the J gene lost 4 bases, with 10 bases spanning the gap. The length of the CDR3 is 13 residues. CDR3 in DNA: TGTGCCAGCAGTCTTACCCTAAATCAGCCCCAGCATTTT. Its translation is CASSLTLNQPQHF.

CDR3 sequence: CASSLEGTSYEQYF. For the CDR3, the DNA is TGTGCCAGCAGTTTAGAGGGAACCTCCTACGAGCAGTACTTC. This chain links TRBV28 with TRBJ2-7; TRBD2 might be the D (5 bases). Germline loops: CDR1 MDHEN, CDR2 SYDVKM. This CDR3 has 14 residues. The germline V and J ends were trimmed by 2 bases and 0 bases, with 8 bases remaining between them.

This clone has a handful of counts. A read error may explain this, as a much larger clone is one base away. V is TRBV11-2 and J is TRBJ1-1; D uncertain. Per the germline V gene, CDR1 is SGHAT and CDR2 is FQNNGV. The CDR3 runs to 16 residues. CDR3 amino acids: CASSLEFKVARTKAFF. CDR3 sequence (DNA): TGTGCCAGCAGCTTAGAATTCAAGGTGGCGCGCACTAAAGCTTTCTTT.

This clone was counted a few times. The CDR3, as DNA: TGTGCCATCAGTGAGTCAAGATTCGGGTATGGCTACACCTTC. Its translation: CAISESRFGYGYTF. This chain uses TRBV10-3 with TRBJ1-2; D gene ambiguous. This CDR3 is built from 14 residues. V was trimmed by 0 bases and J by 5 bases, leaving 10 bases between them. Per germline, CDR1 ENHRY and CDR2 SYGVKD.

This clone has only a few counts. The chain couples TRBV7-8 to TRBJ1-5; TRBD1 agrees at 7 bases. CDR1 SGHVS and CDR2 FQNEAQ come from the germline V gene. CDR3 size: 16 residues. V lost 5 bases, J lost 0 bases, and 7 bases stayed unmatched. CDR3 sequence (DNA): TGTGCCAGCAGCAAGACAGGGAGTCATAGCAATCAGCCCCAGCATTTT. Translation gives CASSKTGSHSNQPQHF.

The CDR3 is CASSLPRLAGGGVNEQFF. For the CDR3, the DNA is TGTGCCAGCAGCTTACCCCGGCTAGCGGGAGGTGGGGTCAATGAGCAGTTCTTC. The V gene is TRBV11-2, the J gene TRBJ2-1, with 11 bases aligning to TRBD2. Germline V gene sequence: CDR1 SGHAT, CDR2 FQNNGV. The trim removed 2 bases at V and 6 bases at J, leaving 12 bases unmatched. CDR3 length equals 18 residues.

The CDR3 reads CASSEIAGGIYEQYF. In DNA form, the CDR3 reads TGTGCCAGCAGTGAGATAGCGGGAGGCATCTACGAGCAGTACTTC. The J gene is TRBJ2-7, the V gene TRBV6-4, with 10 bases that match TRBD2. This CDR3 has 15 amino acids. Germline V gives CDR1 MRHNA, CDR2 SNTAGT. The V segment lost 3 bases and the J segment 3 bases; nucleotides outside the gene matches: 5.

The V and J genes are TRBV2 and TRBJ1-4; D gene uncertain. Germline CDR1 reads SNHLY; CDR2 reads FYNNEI. The V end was cut by 4 bases, the J end by 6 bases, with 9 bases between. This CDR3 comprises 13 residues. CDR3 nucleotide sequence: TGTGCCAGCAGTGTTAGGCCGTATGAAAAACTGTTTTTT. Protein product: CASSVRPYEKLFF.

V and J are TRBV6-6 and TRBJ1-1; D is unresolved. In germline, CDR1 is MNHNY, CDR2 SVGAGI (reference sequence). The V end lost 3 bases, the J end lost 6 bases, and 20 bases lay between the germline ends. The CDR3 has 16 amino acids. The CDR3 reads CASSYTLYPLYPEAFF. The CDR3 DNA sequence: TGTGCCAGCAGTTATACCCTATATCCCTTATACCCTGAAGCTTTCTTT.

V usage is TRBV29-1 and J usage is TRBJ2-2; unclear D gene. Germline-derived CDR1 and CDR2 are SQVTM and ANQGSEA. There are 12 residues in the CDR3. V dropped 4 bases and J dropped 4 bases, with 7 bases sitting between them. The DNA of the CDR3 is TGCAGCGTTGTTGTCAGCACCGGGGAGCTGTTTTTT. It specifies CSVVVSTGELFF.

This chain links TRBV5-5 with TRBJ2-6; D is uncertain. Per the germline V gene, CDR1 is SGHKS and CDR2 is YYEKEE (reference sequence). CDR3 length: 14 amino acids. The V gene lost 4 bases and the J gene lost 6 bases, with 11 bases spanning the gap. CDR3 DNA sequence: TGTGCCAGCAGCGAGATGACACTGGCCAACGTCCTGACTTTC. Translating it yields CASSEMTLANVLTF.

The chain combines TRBV7-9 with TRBJ2-7, with 8 bases fitting TRBD1. This CDR3 region has 19 residues. CDR1 and CDR2 from the germline V gene are SEHNR and FQNEAQ (reference sequence). V shed 0 bases and J 1 base; nucleotides not matched to a gene: 14. The CDR3 DNA reads TGTGCCAGCAGCTTAGCGGCGAGAACAGGGGGGCTGGGGTCCTACGAGCAGTACTTC. It translates to CASSLAARTGGLGSYEQYF. Full variable domain (missing parts from reference TRBV7-9 and TRBJ2-7): DTGVSQNPRHKITKRGQNVTFRCDPISEHNRLYWYRQTLGQGPEFLTYFQNEAQLEKSRLLSDRFSAERPKGSFSTLEIQRTEQGDSAMYLCASSLAARTGGLGSYEQYFGPGTRLTVT.

The chain recombines TRBV28 with TRBJ1-5; D may be TRBD1 (6 bases). The CDR3 covers 18 residues. The V gene lost 5 bases and the J gene lost 3 bases, with 23 bases spanning the gap. In germline, CDR1 is MDHEN, CDR2 SYDVKM. The CDR3 DNA is TGTGCCAGCAGTCCCTGGGGGGGGCGTATAAATTACAATCAGCCCCAGCATTTT. Translation: CASSPWGGRINYNQPQHF. Full variable domain (outside the CDR3, taken from reference TRBV28 and TRBJ1-5): DVKVTQSSRYLVKRTGEKVFLECVQDMDHENMFWYRQDPGLGLRLIYFSYDVKMKEKGDIPEGYSVSREKKERFSLILESASTNQTSMYLCASSPWGGRINYNQPQHFGDGTRLSIL.

This rearrangement joins TRBV7-2 to TRBJ1-2; 9 positions agree with TRBD1. Trimming cost V 5 bases and J 4 bases; bases outside gene matches: 5. The CDR3 is made up of 14 amino acids. In germline, CDR1 is SGHTA, CDR2 FQGNSA. The CDR3, as DNA: TGTGCCAGCAGCCCGGGACAGGGATTCTATGGCTACACCTTC. The encoded protein is CASSPGQGFYGYTF. The variable domain in full, with the rest retrieved from reference TRBV7-2 and TRBJ1-2, is GAGVSQSPSNKVTEKGKDVELRCDPISGHTALYWYRQSLGQGLEFLIYFQGNSAPDKSGLPSDRFSAERTGGSVSTLTIQRTQQEDSAVYLCASSPGQGFYGYTFGSGTRLTVV.

This clone was observed once. V is TRBV7-3 and J is TRBJ2-7; 9 bases line up with TRBD2. The V segment lost 5 bases and the J segment 3 bases; nucleotides outside the gene matches: 11. CDR1 SGHTA and CDR2 FQGTGA come from the germline V gene. The CDR3 is made up of 16 amino acids. The CDR3 nucleotides read TGTGCCAGCAGCCCCCGTAGCGGGAGAGAGGGCTACGAGCAGTACTTC. Protein product: CASSPRSGREGYEQYF.

The V gene is TRBV11-3, the J gene TRBJ2-3; D gene unclear. The CDR3 spans 15 residues. Germline CDR1 SGHNT, CDR2 YENEEA. Trimming removed 0 bases from V and 2 bases from J, with 9 bases in between. CDR3 nucleotide sequence: TGTGCCAGCAGCTTAGAAGGAAAAAACACAGATACGCAGTATTTT. Encoded protein: CASSLEGKNTDTQYF.

This clone was counted between two and nine times. The chain carries TRBV6-4 and TRBJ1-1, with D maybe TRBD1 (5 bases). CDR1 is MRHNA and CDR2 is SNTAGT in the germline V gene. This CDR3 has 13 residues. Trimming stripped 3 bases from V and 5 bases from J, with 10 bases between. This chain's CDR3 is CASSEGEGTEAFF. The CDR3 DNA reads as TGTGCCAGCAGTGAGGGGGAGGGAACTGAAGCTTTCTTT.

The rearrangement uses TRBV7-6 and TRBJ2-3, with D uncertain. Germline V gene lookup returns CDR1 SGHVS and CDR2 FNYEAQ. This CDR3 is 11 amino acids long. Trimming cost V 5 bases and J 6 bases, with 6 bases left between them. This CDR3 is CASSLRDTQYF. The DNA for the CDR3 is TGTGCCAGCAGCCTGCGCGATACGCAGTATTTT.